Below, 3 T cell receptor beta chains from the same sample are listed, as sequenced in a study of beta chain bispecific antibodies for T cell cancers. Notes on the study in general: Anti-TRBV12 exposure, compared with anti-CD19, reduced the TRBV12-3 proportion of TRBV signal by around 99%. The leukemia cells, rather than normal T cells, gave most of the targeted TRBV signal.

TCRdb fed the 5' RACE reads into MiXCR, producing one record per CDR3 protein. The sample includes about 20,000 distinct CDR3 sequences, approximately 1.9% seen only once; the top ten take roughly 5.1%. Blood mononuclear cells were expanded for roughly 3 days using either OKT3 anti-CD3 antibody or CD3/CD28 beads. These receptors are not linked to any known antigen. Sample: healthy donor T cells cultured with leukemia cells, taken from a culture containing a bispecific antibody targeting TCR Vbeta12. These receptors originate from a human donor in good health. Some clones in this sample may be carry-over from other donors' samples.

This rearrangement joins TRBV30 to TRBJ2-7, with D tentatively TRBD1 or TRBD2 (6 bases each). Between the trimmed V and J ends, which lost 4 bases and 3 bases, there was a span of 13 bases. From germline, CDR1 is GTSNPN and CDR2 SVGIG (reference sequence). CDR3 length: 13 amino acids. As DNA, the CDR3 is TGTGCCTGGAACCAACAGGGAGGCTACGAGCAGTACTTC. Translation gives CAWNQQGGYEQYF.

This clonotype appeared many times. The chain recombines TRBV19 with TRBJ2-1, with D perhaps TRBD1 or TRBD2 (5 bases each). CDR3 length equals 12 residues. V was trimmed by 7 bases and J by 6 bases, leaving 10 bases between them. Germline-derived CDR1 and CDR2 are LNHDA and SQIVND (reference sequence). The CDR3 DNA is TGTGCCAGTACCTTGGGGGTCAATGAGCAGTTCTTC. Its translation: CASTLGVNEQFF.

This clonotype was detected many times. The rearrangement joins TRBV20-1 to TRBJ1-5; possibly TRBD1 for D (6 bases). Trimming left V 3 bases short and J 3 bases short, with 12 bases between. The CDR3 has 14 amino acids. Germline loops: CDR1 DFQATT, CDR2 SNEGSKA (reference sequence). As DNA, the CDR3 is TGCAGTGCTAGTCAGGGGTGGGACAATCAGCCCCAGCATTTT. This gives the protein CSASQGWDNQPQHF.